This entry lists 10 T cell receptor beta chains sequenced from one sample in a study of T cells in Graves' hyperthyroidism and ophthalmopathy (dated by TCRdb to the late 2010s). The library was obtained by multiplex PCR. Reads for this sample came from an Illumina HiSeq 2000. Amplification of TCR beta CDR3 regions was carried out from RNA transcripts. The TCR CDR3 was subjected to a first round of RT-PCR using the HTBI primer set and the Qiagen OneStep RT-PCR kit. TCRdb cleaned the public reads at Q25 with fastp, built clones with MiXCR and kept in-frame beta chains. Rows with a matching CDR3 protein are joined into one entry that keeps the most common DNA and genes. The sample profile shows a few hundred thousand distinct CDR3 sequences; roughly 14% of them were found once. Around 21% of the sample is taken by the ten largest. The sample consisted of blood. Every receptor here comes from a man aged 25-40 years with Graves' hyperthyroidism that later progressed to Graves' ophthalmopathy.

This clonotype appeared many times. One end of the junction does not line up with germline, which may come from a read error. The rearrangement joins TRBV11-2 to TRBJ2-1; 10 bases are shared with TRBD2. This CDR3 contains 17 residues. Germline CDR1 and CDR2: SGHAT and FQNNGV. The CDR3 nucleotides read TGTGCCAGCAGTTTAGTTCTTGGGACTAGCGCTTACAATGAGCAGTTCTTC. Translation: CASSLVLGTSAYNEQFF.

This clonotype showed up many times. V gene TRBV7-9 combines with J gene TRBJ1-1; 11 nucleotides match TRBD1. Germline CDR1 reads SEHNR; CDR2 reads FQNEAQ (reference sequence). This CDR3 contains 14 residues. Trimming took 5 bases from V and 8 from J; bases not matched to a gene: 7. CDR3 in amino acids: CASSPGQGVSEAFF. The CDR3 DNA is TGTGCCAGCAGCCCGGGACAGGGGGTTTCGGAAGCTTTCTTT.

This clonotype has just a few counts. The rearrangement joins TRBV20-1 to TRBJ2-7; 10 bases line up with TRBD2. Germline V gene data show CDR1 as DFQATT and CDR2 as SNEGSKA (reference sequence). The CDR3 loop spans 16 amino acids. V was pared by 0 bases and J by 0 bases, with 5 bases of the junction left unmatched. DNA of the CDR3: TGCAGTGCTAGAGATATAGCGGGGGGCTTCTCCTACGAGCAGTACTTC. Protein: CSARDIAGGFSYEQYF.

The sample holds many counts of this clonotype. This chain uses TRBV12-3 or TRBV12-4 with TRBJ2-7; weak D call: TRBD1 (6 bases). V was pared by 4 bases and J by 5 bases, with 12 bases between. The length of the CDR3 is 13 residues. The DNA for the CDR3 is TGTGCCAGCAGTTCCGACAGGTTCCACGAGCAGTACTTC. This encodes CASSSDRFHEQYF.

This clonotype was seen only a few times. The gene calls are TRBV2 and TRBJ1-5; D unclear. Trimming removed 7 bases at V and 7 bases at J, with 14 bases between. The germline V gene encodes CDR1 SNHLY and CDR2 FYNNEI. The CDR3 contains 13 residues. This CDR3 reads CASKLTSQQPQHF. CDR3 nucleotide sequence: TGTGCCAGCAAGCTAACGTCTCAGCAGCCCCAGCATTTT.

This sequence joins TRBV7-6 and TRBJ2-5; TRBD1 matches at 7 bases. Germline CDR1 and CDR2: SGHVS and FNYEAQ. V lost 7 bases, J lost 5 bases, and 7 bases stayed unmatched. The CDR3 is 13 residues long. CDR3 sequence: CASITGVEETQYF. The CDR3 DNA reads TGTGCCAGCATTACAGGGGTTGAGGAGACCCAGTACTTC.

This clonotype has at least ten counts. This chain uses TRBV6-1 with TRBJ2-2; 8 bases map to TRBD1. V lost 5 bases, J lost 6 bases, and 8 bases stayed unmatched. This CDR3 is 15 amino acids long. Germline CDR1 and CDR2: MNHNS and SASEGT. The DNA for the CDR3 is TGTGCCAGCAGTCCCGGACAGGGAAGTGCCGGGGAGCTGTTTTTT. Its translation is CASSPGQGSAGELFF.

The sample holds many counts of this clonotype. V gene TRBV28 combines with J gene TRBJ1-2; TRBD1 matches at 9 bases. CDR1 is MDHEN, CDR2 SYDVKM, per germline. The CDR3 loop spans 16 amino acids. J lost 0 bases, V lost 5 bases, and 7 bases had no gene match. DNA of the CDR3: TGTGCCAGCAGTCCCCACCGGGACAGGGCTAACTATGGCTACACCTTC. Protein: CASSPHRDRANYGYTF.

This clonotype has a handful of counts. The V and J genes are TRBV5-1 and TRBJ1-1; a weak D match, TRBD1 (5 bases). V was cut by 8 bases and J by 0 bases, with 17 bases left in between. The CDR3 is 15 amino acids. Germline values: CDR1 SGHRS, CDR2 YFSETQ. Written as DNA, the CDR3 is TGCGCCAGTATAATGGGGGGAATTTTGAACACTGAAGCTTTCTTT. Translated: CASIMGGILNTEAFF.

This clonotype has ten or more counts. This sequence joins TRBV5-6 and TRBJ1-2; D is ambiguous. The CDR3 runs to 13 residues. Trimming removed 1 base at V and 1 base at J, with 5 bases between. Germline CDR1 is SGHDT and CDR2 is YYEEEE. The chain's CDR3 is CASSLNVNYGYTF. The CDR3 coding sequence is TGTGCCAGCAGCTTGAATGTTAACTATGGCTACACCTTC.